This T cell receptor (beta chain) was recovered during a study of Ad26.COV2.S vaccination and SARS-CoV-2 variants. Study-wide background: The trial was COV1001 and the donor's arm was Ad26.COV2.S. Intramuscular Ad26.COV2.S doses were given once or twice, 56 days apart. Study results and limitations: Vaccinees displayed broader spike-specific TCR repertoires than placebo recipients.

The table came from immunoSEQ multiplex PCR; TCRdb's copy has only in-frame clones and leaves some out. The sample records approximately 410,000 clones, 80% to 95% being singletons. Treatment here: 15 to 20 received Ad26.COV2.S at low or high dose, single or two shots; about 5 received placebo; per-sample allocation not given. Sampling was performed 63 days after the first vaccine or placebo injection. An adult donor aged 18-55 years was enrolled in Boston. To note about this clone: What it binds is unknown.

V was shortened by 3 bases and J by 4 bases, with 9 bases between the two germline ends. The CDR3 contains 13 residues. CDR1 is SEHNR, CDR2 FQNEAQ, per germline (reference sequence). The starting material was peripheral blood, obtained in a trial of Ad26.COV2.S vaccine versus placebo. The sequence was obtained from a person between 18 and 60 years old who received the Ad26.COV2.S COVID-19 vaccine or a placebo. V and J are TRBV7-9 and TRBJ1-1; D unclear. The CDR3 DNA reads TGTGCCAGCAGCTTGGGTCCTCTCACTGAAGCTTTCTTT. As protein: CASSLGPLTEAFF. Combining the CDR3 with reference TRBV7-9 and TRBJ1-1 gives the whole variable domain DTGVSQNPRHKITKRGQNVTFRCDPISEHNRLYWYRQTLGQGPEFLTYFQNEAQLEKSRLLSDRFSAERPKGSFSTLEIQRTEQGDSAMYLCASSLGPLTEAFFGQGTRLTVV.